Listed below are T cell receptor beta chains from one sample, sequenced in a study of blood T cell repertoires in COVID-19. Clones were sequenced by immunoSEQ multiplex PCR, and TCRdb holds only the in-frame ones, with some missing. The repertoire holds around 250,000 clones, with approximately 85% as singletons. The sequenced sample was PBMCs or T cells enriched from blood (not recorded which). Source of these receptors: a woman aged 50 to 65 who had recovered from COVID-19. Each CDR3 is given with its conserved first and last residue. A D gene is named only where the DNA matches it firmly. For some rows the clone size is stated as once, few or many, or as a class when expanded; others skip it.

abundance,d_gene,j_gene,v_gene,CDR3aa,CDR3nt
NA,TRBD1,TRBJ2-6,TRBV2,CASSGGTGDSSGANVLTF,TGTGCCAGCAGTGGGGGGACAGGGGATAGCTCTGGGGCCAACGTCCTGACTTTC
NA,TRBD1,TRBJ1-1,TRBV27,CASRLTGGGTEAFF,TGTGCCAGCAGACTAACAGGGGGCGGCACTGAAGCTTTCTTT
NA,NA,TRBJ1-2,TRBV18,CASSNSRDYGYTF,TGTGCCAGCTCAAACTCTAGAGACTATGGCTACACCTTC
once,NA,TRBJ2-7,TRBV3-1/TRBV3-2,CASSLSPRWGAYEQYF,TGTGCCAGCAGCCTTAGCCCTAGGTGGGGGGCCTACGAGCAGTACTTC
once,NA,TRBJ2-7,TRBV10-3,CASQTSNSYEQYF,TGTGCCAGCCAAACTAGCAACTCCTACGAGCAGTACTTC
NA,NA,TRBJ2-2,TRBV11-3,CASSPRNTGELFF,TGTGCCAGCAGCCCCAGGAACACCGGGGAGCTGTTTTTT
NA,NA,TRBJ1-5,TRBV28,CASSTLGGASNQPQHF,TGTGCCAGCAGCACACTAGGAGGCGCAAGCAATCAGCCCCAGCATTTT
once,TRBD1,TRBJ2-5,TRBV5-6,CASSLVDRGQTQYF,TGTGCCAGCAGCTTGGTCGACAGGGGTCAGACCCAGTACTTC
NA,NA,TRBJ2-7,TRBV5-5,CASSLAGVLSSYEQYF,TGTGCCAGCAGCTTGGCCGGGGTTCTGAGCTCCTACGAGCAGTACTTC
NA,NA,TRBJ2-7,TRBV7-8,CASSLREGVSYEQYF,TGTGCCAGCAGCTTAAGGGAGGGGGTCTCCTACGAGCAGTACTTC
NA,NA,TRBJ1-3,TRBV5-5,CASSLDPGSGNTIYF,TGTGCCAGCAGCTTGGACCCCGGGTCTGGAAACACCATATATTTT